What follows are 17 T cell receptor beta chains derived from one specimen sequenced in a study of cytomegalovirus exposure and HLA in healthy donors. Use of 60 Vbeta and 13 Jbeta primers characterized the PCR. Some clones are missing from TCRdb's copy, which holds only in-frame ones; the method was immunoSEQ multiplex PCR. Among about 86,000 clones, roughly four fifths were seen once, and the ten largest hold approximately 5.7%. Input material: PBMCs. These receptors all come from a woman aged 50 to 60 in good health and CMV-seropositive.

The genes are TRBV7-8 and TRBJ2-3, with 15 nucleotides matching TRBD2. J lost 5 bases, V lost 0 bases, and 3 bases had no gene match. Germline V CDR1 and CDR2: SGHVS, FQNEAQ. This CDR3 has 17 residues. In DNA, the CDR3 is TGTGCCAGCAGCTTAGCAGGGGGACTAGCGGGAGGAGATACGCAGTATTTT. Its protein product is CASSLAGGLAGGDTQYF.

This clone was detected a few times. The chain joins TRBV29-1 to TRBJ2-2, with TRBD1 matching over 9 bases. Germline V gene lookup returns CDR1 SQVTM and CDR2 ANQGSEA. This CDR3 comprises 14 residues. The trim removed 7 bases at V and 1 base at J, leaving 4 bases unmatched. The CDR3, as DNA: TGCAGCGGGAGGGACAGGGAGAACACCGGGGAGCTGTTTTTT. Translating gives CSGRDRENTGELFF.

In DNA form, the CDR3 reads TGTGCCAGCACCCCAGGCCATAATGAAAAACTGTTTTTT. The encoded protein is CASTPGHNEKLFF. The chain couples TRBV27 to TRBJ1-4; no definite D call. The germline V gene has CDR1 MNHEY and CDR2 SMNVEV (reference sequence). The CDR3 has 13 residues. Trimming cost V 7 bases and J 4 bases, with 10 bases left between them.

This clone has only one observation. The chain employs TRBV11-3 and TRBJ2-3; tentative D call: TRBD2 (5 bases). This CDR3 contains 11 residues. Trimming took off 5 bases at V and 5 bases at J, with 5 bases between the two ends. The V gene's germline CDR1 is SGHNT and CDR2 YENEEA. The DNA of the CDR3 is TGTGCCAGCAGCCGGGGAGATACGCAGTATTTT. Its translation: CASSRGDTQYF.

V usage is TRBV6-5 and J usage is TRBJ2-7, with TRBD2 matching 7 bases. The CDR3 is 11 amino acids. With V trimmed by 4 bases and J by 7 bases, 1 base remained unmatched. CDR1 is MNHEY and CDR2 is SVGAGI in the germline V gene. The CDR3 reads CASSWEGEQYF. DNA for the CDR3: TGTGCCAGCAGTTGGGAGGGGGAGCAGTACTTC.

The V and J genes are TRBV7-6 and TRBJ2-5; 9 bases map to TRBD2. This CDR3 contains 15 residues. Germline CDR1 is SGHVS and CDR2 is FNYEAQ. Trimming removed 3 bases from V and 7 bases from J; junction bases left unmatched: 9. In DNA form, the CDR3 reads TGTGCCAGCAGCTTGGTGACTAGCGGACGGGGGACCCAGTACTTC. Its translation: CASSLVTSGRGTQYF.

The chain links TRBV27 to TRBJ1-1; D is possibly TRBD1 (5 bases). This CDR3 contains 13 residues. Trimming cost V 8 bases and J 6 bases, with 16 bases left between them. Germline CDR1 reads MNHEY; CDR2 reads SMNVEV (reference sequence). This CDR3 is CASGLGVFAEAFF. In DNA form, the CDR3 reads TGTGCCAGCGGGTTAGGGGTATTCGCTGAAGCTTTCTTT.

This rearrangement joins TRBV29-1 to TRBJ2-5, with 12 bases lining up with TRBD2. CDR3 size: 13 residues. V dropped 7 bases and J dropped 4; count of bases not matched to a gene: 4. Per the germline V gene, CDR1 is SQVTM and CDR2 is ANQGSEA. The CDR3 loop is CSERLAGAETQYF. CDR3 DNA sequence: TGCAGCGAACGACTAGCGGGAGCAGAGACCCAGTACTTC.

The rearrangement uses TRBV6-1 and TRBJ1-5, with 11 bases aligning to TRBD1. V was pared by 4 bases and J by 2 bases, with 7 bases of the junction left unmatched. Germline CDR1 MNHNS, CDR2 SASEGT. The CDR3 runs 17 residues. The CDR3 region has the DNA TGTGCCAGCAGTGCCCTATGGACAGGGGGCGGCAATCAGCCCCAGCATTTT. Protein product: CASSALWTGGGNQPQHF.

The rearrangement links TRBV29-1 to TRBJ2-4, with D perhaps TRBD1 (5 bases). The V and J ends lost 6 bases and 4 bases respectively, with 16 bases between them. Germline CDR1 is SQVTM and CDR2 is ANQGSEA. This CDR3 is built from 14 residues. The CDR3 sequence: CSVLPTGRKNIQYF. CDR3 bases: TGCAGCGTACTACCCACAGGTCGGAAAAACATTCAGTACTTC.

There are a few counts of this clone. The chain carries TRBV5-4 and TRBJ2-3; maybe TRBD2 (5 bases). The V gene's germline CDR1 is SGHNT and CDR2 YYREEE (reference sequence). The CDR3 sequence is 14 residues long. V lost 0 bases to trimming and J lost 1 base, with 6 bases between them. The CDR3 coding sequence is TGTGCCAGCAGCTTGGGTAGCGGCACAGATACGCAGTATTTT. This codes for CASSLGSGTDTQYF.

This clone was observed once. This rearrangement joins TRBV30 to TRBJ2-7, with D possibly matching TRBD1 (5 bases). Germline V lookup: CDR1 GTSNPN, CDR2 SVGIG (reference sequence). CDR3 length equals 12 residues. The V gene lost 1 base and the J gene lost 7 bases, with 11 bases spanning the gap. The CDR3 is CAWSANRGEQYF. For the CDR3, the DNA is TGTGCCTGGAGTGCCAATAGGGGTGAGCAGTACTTC.

This chain joins TRBV19 and TRBJ2-5; 8 positions match TRBD1. CDR1 and CDR2 (germline): LNHDA, SQIVND (reference sequence). The junction had 4 bases not matched to a gene; V was cut back by 7 bases and J by 3 bases. The CDR3 sequence is 13 residues long. Here the CDR3 reads CASISTGEETQYF. The CDR3 coding sequence is TGTGCCAGTATCTCGACAGGGGAAGAGACCCAGTACTTC.

The chain recombines TRBV5-1 with TRBJ1-3; 8 positions match TRBD1. This CDR3 has 15 residues. Losses at the gene ends were 4 bases for V and 3 bases for J; bases not matched to a gene: 6. CDR1 and CDR2 from the germline V gene are SGHRS and YFSETQ. This chain's CDR3 is CASSAQGAGGNTIYF. CDR3 coding DNA: TGCGCCAGCAGCGCCCAGGGGGCCGGTGGAAACACCATATATTTT.

The chain employs TRBV30 and TRBJ1-1, with a tentative D call TRBD1 (5 bases). CDR3 length: 12 residues. Trimming removed 4 bases from V and 1 base from J, with 7 bases in between. The germline V gene encodes CDR1 GTSNPN and CDR2 SVGIG (reference sequence). The CDR3 here is CAWNRRNTEAFF. For the CDR3, the DNA is TGTGCCTGGAACAGGAGGAACACTGAAGCTTTCTTT.

This chain links TRBV6-6 with TRBJ2-7; TRBD2 matches at 7 bases. Germline V gene data show CDR1 as MNHNY and CDR2 as SVGAGI (reference sequence). The CDR3 has 16 residues. Trimming removed 2 bases from V and 0 bases from J; junction bases left unmatched: 7. The CDR3: CASSYLEGGSSYEQYF. The CDR3, as DNA: TGTGCCAGCAGTTACCTCGAGGGCGGGAGCTCCTACGAGCAGTACTTC.

This clone occurred a few times. V is TRBV10-3 and J is TRBJ2-1; 7 bases line up with TRBD2. The CDR3 is 15 residues long. Trimming cost V 6 bases and J 4 bases; bases outside gene matches: 9. Looked up from germline, CDR1 is ENHRY and CDR2 is SYGVKD. The CDR3 reads CAIRSTSAHYNEQFF. The CDR3 nucleotides read TGTGCCATCAGGTCAACTAGCGCCCATTACAATGAGCAGTTCTTC.